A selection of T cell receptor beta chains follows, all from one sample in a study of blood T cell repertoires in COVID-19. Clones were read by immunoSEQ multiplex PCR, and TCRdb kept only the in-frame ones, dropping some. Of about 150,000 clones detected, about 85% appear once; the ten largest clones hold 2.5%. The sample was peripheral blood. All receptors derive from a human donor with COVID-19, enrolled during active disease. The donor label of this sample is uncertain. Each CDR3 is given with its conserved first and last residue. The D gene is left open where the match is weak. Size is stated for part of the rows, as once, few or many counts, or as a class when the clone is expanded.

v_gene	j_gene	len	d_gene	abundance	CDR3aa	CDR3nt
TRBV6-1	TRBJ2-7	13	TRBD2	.	CASSDRGGVEQYF	TGTGCCAGCAGTGATCGGGGGGGAGTGGAGCAGTACTTC
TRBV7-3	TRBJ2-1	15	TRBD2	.	CASSFSSGGYNEQFF	TGTGCCAGCAGCTTTTCTAGCGGGGGGTACAATGAGCAGTTCTTC
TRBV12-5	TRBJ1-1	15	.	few	CASGPPTGRSTEAFF	TGTGCTAGTGGTCCCCCGACAGGAAGGAGCACTGAAGCTTTCTTT
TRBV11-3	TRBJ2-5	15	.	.	CASSLDWAAQETQYF	TGTGCCAGCAGCTTAGATTGGGCAGCTCAAGAGACCCAGTACTTC
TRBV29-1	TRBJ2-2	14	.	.	CSVEDLPNTGELFF	TGCAGCGTTGAAGATCTACCTAACACCGGGGAGCTGTTTTTT
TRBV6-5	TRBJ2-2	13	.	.	CASLPLNTGELFF	TGTGCCTCTCTTCCCCTGAACACCGGGGAGCTGTTTTTT
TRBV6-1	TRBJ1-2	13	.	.	CASSEEGFAGYTF	TGTGCCAGCAGTGAAGAGGGGTTCGCTGGCTACACCTTC
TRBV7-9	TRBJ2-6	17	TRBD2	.	CASSLGTISSGANVLTF	TGTGCCAGCAGCTTGGGGACTATCAGCTCTGGGGCCAACGTCCTGACTTTC
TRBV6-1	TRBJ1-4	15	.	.	CASSDSSGGNEKLFF	TGTGCCAGCAGTGATTCGAGTGGCGGTAATGAAAAACTGTTTTTT
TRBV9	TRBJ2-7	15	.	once	CASSVGGSNSYEQYF	TGTGCCAGCAGCGTAGGTGGTAGCAACTCCTACGAGCAGTACTTC
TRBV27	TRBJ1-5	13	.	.	CASSFSGNQPQHF	TGTGCCAGCAGTTTCTCGGGTAATCAGCCCCAGCATTTT
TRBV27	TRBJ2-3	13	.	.	CASSSLSADTQYF	TGTGCCAGCAGTTCTCTATCTGCAGATACGCAGTATTTT
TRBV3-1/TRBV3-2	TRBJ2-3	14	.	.	CASSYLDSTDTQYF	TGTGCCAGCAGCTACCTAGACAGCACAGATACGCAGTATTTT
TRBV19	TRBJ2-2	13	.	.	CASRTENTGELFF	TGTGCCAGTAGAACAGAGAACACCGGGGAGCTGTTTTTT
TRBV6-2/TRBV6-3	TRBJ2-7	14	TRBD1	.	CASSKPGDREEQYF	TGTGCCAGCAGTAAACCCGGGGACAGGGAAGAGCAGTACTTC
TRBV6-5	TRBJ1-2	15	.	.	CASSYSRQHNYGYTF	TGTGCCAGCAGTTACTCGAGACAGCATAACTATGGCTACACCTTC
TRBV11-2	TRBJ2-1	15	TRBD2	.	CASSFERGGLNEQFF	TGTGCCAGCAGCTTTGAGCGGGGGGGACTAAATGAGCAGTTCTTC
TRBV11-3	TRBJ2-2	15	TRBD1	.	CASRDRQGAVGELFF	TGTGCCAGCAGAGATCGACAGGGGGCGGTCGGGGAGCTGTTTTTT
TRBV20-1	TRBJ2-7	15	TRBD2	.	CSASEASGTLDEQYF	TGCAGTGCTAGTGAGGCTAGCGGGACTCTGGACGAGCAGTACTTC
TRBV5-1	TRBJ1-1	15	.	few	CASSLGWGENTEAFF	TGCGCCAGCAGCTTGGGTTGGGGGGAGAACACTGAAGCTTTCTTT
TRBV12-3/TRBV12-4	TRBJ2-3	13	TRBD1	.	CASSLGLGQGSYF	TGTGCCAGCAGTTTAGGGTTGGGACAGGGGTCGTATTTT
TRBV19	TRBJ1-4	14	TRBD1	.	CASSTGTVGEKLFF	TGTGCCAGTAGTACCGGGACAGTCGGTGAAAAACTGTTTTTT
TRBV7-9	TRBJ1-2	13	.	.	CASSQGAEDGYTF	TGTGCCAGCAGCCAAGGGGCCGAGGATGGCTACACCTTC
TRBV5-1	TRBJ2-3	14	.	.	CASSWGLNTDTQYF	TGCGCCAGCAGCTGGGGACTGAACACAGATACGCAGTATTTT
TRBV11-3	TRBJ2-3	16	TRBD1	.	CASSPGGSSITDTQYF	TGTGCCAGCAGCCCAGGGGGTAGTTCCATCACAGATACGCAGTATTTT
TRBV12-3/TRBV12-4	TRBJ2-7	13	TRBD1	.	CASSKGQGYEQYF	TGTGCCAGCAGCAAGGGACAGGGGTACGAGCAGTACTTC
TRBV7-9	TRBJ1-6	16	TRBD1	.	CASSSRDRGRNSPLHF	TGTGCCAGCAGCTCCCGGGACAGGGGGCGTAATTCACCCCTCCACTTT
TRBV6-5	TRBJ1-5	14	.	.	CASRVYGGDQPQHF	TGTGCCAGCAGGGTTTATGGGGGCGATCAGCCCCAGCATTTT
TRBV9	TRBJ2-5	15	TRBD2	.	CASSAAGPFQETQYF	TGTGCCAGCAGCGCAGCGGGGCCTTTCCAAGAGACCCAGTACTTC
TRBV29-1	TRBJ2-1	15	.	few	CSVDPGSGSYNEQFF	TGCAGCGTTGATCCCGGCTCGGGCTCCTACAATGAGCAGTTCTTC
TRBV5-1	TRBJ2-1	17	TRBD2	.	CASSLEGGRGAYNEQFF	TGCGCCAGCAGCTTGGAGGGCGGGAGGGGAGCCTACAATGAGCAGTTCTTC
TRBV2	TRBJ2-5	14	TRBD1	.	CASSTGQVQETQYF	TGTGCCAGCAGTACGGGACAGGTCCAAGAGACCCAGTACTTC
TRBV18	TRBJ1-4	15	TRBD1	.	CASSPRQGSIEKLFF	TGTGCCAGCTCACCACGACAGGGTTCGATTGAAAAACTGTTTTTT
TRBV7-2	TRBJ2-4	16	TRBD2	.	CASSSSSGEAKNIQYF	TGTGCCAGCAGCTCCTCTAGCGGGGAAGCCAAAAACATTCAGTACTTC
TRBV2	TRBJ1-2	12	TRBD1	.	CASSTGQDGYTF	TGTGCCAGCAGTACGGGACAGGATGGCTACACCTTC
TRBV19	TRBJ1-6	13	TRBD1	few	CASGTGGNSPLHF	TGTGCCAGTGGGACAGGGGGGAATTCACCCCTCCACTTT